The source of this T cell receptor (beta chain) is a study of cytomegalovirus exposure and HLA in healthy donors. Study-level background: Across 350 to 500 genotyped donors, more than 75% landed in the Caucasian-associated ancestry cluster.

The PCR contained 60 Vbeta and 13 Jbeta primers. In the source study's methods: A later analysis tallied 80 million or so unique TCR beta chains, around 9.9 million of them shared. The data were produced by immunoSEQ multiplex PCR, yet TCRdb's version contains in-frame clones alone and is incomplete. V, J and clone size were drawn from that table, and D and trimming were deduced from the DNA. The sample holds about 160,000 clones. Details on this clone: Its antigen is undetermined.

Although they were nominally healthy when sampled, donors likely had unrecorded immune exposures. The study, taken as a whole, reports: Later analysis suggested most CMV-associated TCR beta chains were HLA-restricted.

The V and J ends lost 7 bases and 7 bases respectively, with 17 bases between them. This CDR3 has 14 amino acids. Per the germline V gene, CDR1 is MDHEN and CDR2 is SYDVKM. Sequenced material: PBMCs. The clonotype originates from a man aged 25 to 40 in good health and CMV-seronegative. V and J are TRBV28 and TRBJ1-5; weak D call: TRBD1 (5 bases). This CDR3 is CASTRQSVAQPQHF. The CDR3 DNA follows: TGTGCCAGCACCAGACAGTCAGTCGCCCAGCCCCAGCATTTT.